The 27 T cell receptor beta chains listed next were all sequenced from one sample in a study of shared T cell receptors in the human thymus. Some clones are missing from TCRdb's copy, which holds only in-frame ones; the method was immunoSEQ multiplex PCR. The table shows about 660,000 clones, with around 87% occurring only once. The same data also contributed to another study, on human thymus T cells.

The sequenced sample consisted of thymocytes. The source is a boy younger than two with a congenital heart defect.

J is TRBJ2-7 and V is TRBV28; 8 bases match TRBD2. CDR1 and CDR2 (germline): MDHEN, SYDVKM. Trimming at V came to 11 bases and at J to 4 bases, leaving 7 bases not matched to a gene. The CDR3 extends over 12 amino acids. CDR3 in amino acids: CARSRGGYEQYF. Here the CDR3 DNA reads TGTGCCCGCTCCCGCGGGGGGTACGAGCAGTACTTC.

The V call is TRBV14, the J call TRBJ1-2; 8 positions agree with TRBD1. V lost 0 bases to trimming and J lost 5 bases; unmatched junction nucleotides: 11. The germline gives CDR1 SGHDN, CDR2 FVKESK. CDR3 length: 17 residues. CDR3 region: CASSQDGPGQAFYGYTF. Written as DNA, the CDR3 is TGTGCCAGCAGCCAAGATGGGCCGGGACAGGCATTTTATGGCTACACCTTC.

V and J are TRBV5-1 and TRBJ2-1; D is uncertain. Germline V lookup: CDR1 SGHRS, CDR2 YFSETQ. CDR3 length: 15 residues. V shed 0 bases and J shed 8 bases, with 15 bases lying between them. The CDR3 region has the DNA TGCGCCAGCAGCTTGGCGTCCGACGGTGAGGATGAGCAGTTCTTC. Residues: CASSLASDGEDEQFF.

This clone was counted a single time. This rearrangement joins TRBV5-6 to TRBJ2-1; D ambiguous. The CDR3 contains 15 residues. The V gene's germline CDR1 is SGHDT and CDR2 YYEEEE. The V end was cut by 6 bases, the J end by 3 bases, with 16 bases between. The DNA of the CDR3 is TGTGCCAGCAAGTCGCGTCTACCCTACTACAATGAGCAGTTCTTC. Its translation: CASKSRLPYYNEQFF.

The chain recombines TRBV5-6 with TRBJ2-7; 7 positions match TRBD1. Germline CDR1 reads SGHDT; CDR2 reads YYEEEE. There are 12 residues in the CDR3. V lost 4 bases to trimming and J lost 6 bases; unmatched junction nucleotides: 4. In nucleotides, the CDR3 is TGTGCCAGCAGCGTGCAGGGGGTCGAGCAGTACTTC. Encoded protein: CASSVQGVEQYF.

The chain recombines TRBV7-9 with TRBJ1-6; D may be TRBD1 (5 bases). The CDR3 has 17 amino acids. Per germline, CDR1 SEHNR and CDR2 FQNEAQ (reference sequence). V lost 4 bases to trimming and J lost 3 bases, with 16 bases between them. CDR3 in amino acids: CASSSFSRADYNSPLHF. The DNA for the CDR3 is TGTGCCAGCAGCTCCTTCAGCAGGGCTGACTATAATTCACCCCTCCACTTT.

CDR3 coding DNA: TGTGCCAGCAGCTTCTCGACTAGCGGGGGTGACCAAGAGACCCAGTACTTC. Its protein product is CASSFSTSGGDQETQYF. The chain uses TRBV5-6 and TRBJ2-5; 12 bases agree with TRBD2. CDR3 length equals 17 residues. CDR1 SGHDT and CDR2 YYEEEE come from the germline V gene. The V gene end was trimmed by 2 bases and the J gene end by 0 bases; junction bases not matched to a gene: 5. Looking up the rest from reference TRBV5-6 and TRBJ2-5 gives the full variable domain: DAGVTQSPTHLIKTRGQQVTLRCSPKSGHDTVSWYQQALGQGPQFIFQYYEEEERQRGNFPDRFSGHQFPNYSSELNVNALLLGDSALYLCASSFSTSGGDQETQYFGPGTRLLVL.

This chain links TRBV14 with TRBJ1-4; D is unclear. The CDR3 is 14 residues long. V was trimmed by 1 base and J by 8 bases, leaving 11 bases between them. Germline V CDR1 and CDR2: SGHDN, FVKESK. CDR3 loop: CASSQALTAEKLFF. The CDR3 DNA reads TGTGCCAGCAGCCAAGCTCTTACAGCCGAAAAACTGTTTTTT.

This chain links TRBV2 with TRBJ2-3; D possibly corresponds to TRBD2 (6 bases). This CDR3 has 14 amino acids. Trimming stripped 7 bases from V and 6 bases from J, with 17 bases between. Per germline, CDR1 SNHLY and CDR2 FYNNEI. CDR3 amino acids: CASIWDRSGDTQYF. The CDR3 region has the DNA TGTGCCAGCATTTGGGACCGCAGCGGGGATACGCAGTATTTT.

The rearrangement uses TRBV9 and TRBJ1-3, with D possibly being TRBD1 (5 bases). Trimming left V 0 bases short and J 2 bases short, with 12 bases between. Germline V gives CDR1 SGDLS, CDR2 YYNGEE. The CDR3 is 16 amino acids. The CDR3 DNA follows: TGTGCCAGCAGCGTAGGTGTAGGGGTAGCTGGAAACACCATATATTTT. Translated, it gives CASSVGVGVAGNTIYF.

The V call is TRBV25-1, the J call TRBJ2-5, with 11 bases identical to TRBD2. Trimming cost V 3 bases and J 5 bases; bases outside gene matches: 11. Germline CDR1 is MGHDK and CDR2 is SYGVNS. The CDR3 is 17 residues long. CDR3 region: CASSDSTGTSGPETQYF. The CDR3, as DNA: TGTGCCAGCAGTGATTCAACCGGGACTAGCGGTCCGGAGACCCAGTACTTC.

The chain employs TRBV6-6 and TRBJ1-1; D is perhaps TRBD1 (6 bases). Between the trimmed V and J ends, which lost 0 bases and 3 bases, there was a span of 14 bases. The CDR3 totals 16 residues. The germline CDR1 and CDR2 sequences are MNHNY and SVGAGI (reference sequence). This chain's CDR3 is CASSYSDRPFYTEAFF. The DNA of the CDR3 is TGTGCCAGCAGTTACTCTGACAGGCCTTTCTACACTGAAGCTTTCTTT.

This chain links TRBV7-9 with TRBJ2-2, with D possibly being TRBD1 (7 bases). Germline CDR1 and CDR2: SEHNR and FQNEAQ (reference sequence). This CDR3 region has 16 residues. The V gene lost 2 bases and the J gene lost 7 bases, with 17 bases spanning the gap. Here the CDR3 reads CASSLSRRGHDGELFF. Here the CDR3 DNA reads TGTGCCAGCAGCTTATCGCGGAGGGGGCATGACGGGGAGCTGTTTTTT. The entire variable domain, with the rest obtained from reference TRBV7-9 and TRBJ2-2, is as follows: DTGVSQNPRHKITKRGQNVTFRCDPISEHNRLYWYRQTLGQGPEFLTYFQNEAQLEKSRLLSDRFSAERPKGSFSTLEIQRTEQGDSAMYLCASSLSRRGHDGELFFGEGSRLTVL.

The chain links TRBV11-2 to TRBJ1-5; a weak D match, TRBD1 (5 bases). CDR1 SGHAT and CDR2 FQNNGV come from the germline V gene. Trimming stripped 5 bases from V and 2 bases from J, with 16 bases between. The CDR3 runs to 16 residues. CDR3 loop: CASSPSGTSGNQPQHF. The CDR3, as DNA: TGTGCCAGCAGCCCGAGCGGGACTTCCGGCAATCAGCCCCAGCATTTT.

V usage is TRBV27 and J usage is TRBJ1-6, with a weak D call TRBD1 (6 bases). The CDR3 loop spans 14 amino acids. Trimming cost V 5 bases and J 6 bases, with 11 bases left between them. Per the germline V gene, CDR1 is MNHEY and CDR2 is SMNVEV (reference sequence). In DNA form, the CDR3 reads TGTGCCAGCAGTCCTGACAGGTTTAATTCACCCCTCCACTTT. Protein sequence: CASSPDRFNSPLHF.

J is TRBJ2-1 and V is TRBV19, with D unclear. CDR1 and CDR2 from the germline V gene are LNHDA and SQIVND (reference sequence). V was shortened by 1 base and J by 0 bases, with 10 bases between the two germline ends. This CDR3 comprises 16 residues. The CDR3 sequence: CASSIGLRGSYNEQFF. The CDR3 DNA is TGTGCCAGTAGTATAGGTCTTCGAGGCTCCTACAATGAGCAGTTCTTC. The whole variable domain, filled in from reference TRBV19 and TRBJ2-1, reads DGGITQSPKYLFRKEGQNVTLSCEQNLNHDAMYWYRQDPGQGLRLIYYSQIVNDFQKGDIAEGYSVSREKKESFPLTVTSAQKNPTAFYLCASSIGLRGSYNEQFFGPGTRLTVL.

This clone was seen only once. This chain joins TRBV28 and TRBJ1-2; possible D gene TRBD1, 5 bases. The CDR3 has 15 residues. The V end was cut by 2 bases, the J end by 4 bases, with 14 bases between. Germline CDR1 and CDR2: MDHEN and SYDVKM. The CDR3 loop reads CASSLRVDSPYGYTF. The CDR3 coding sequence is TGTGCCAGCAGTTTACGGGTCGACAGCCCCTATGGCTACACCTTC.

The V and J genes are TRBV25-1 and TRBJ1-1; TRBD1 matches 8 bases. Losses at the gene ends were 3 bases for V and 3 bases for J; bases not matched to a gene: 9. The germline V gene encodes CDR1 MGHDK and CDR2 SYGVNS. The CDR3 sequence is 16 residues long. The CDR3 nucleotides are TGTGCCAGCAGTGACCCACGACAGGGGTCGGACACTGAAGCTTTCTTT. This encodes CASSDPRQGSDTEAFF.

This clone was found once. This chain connects TRBV25-1 to TRBJ1-4, with 9 nucleotides matching TRBD1. The V gene's germline CDR1 is MGHDK and CDR2 SYGVNS. The ends lost 4 bases at V and 7 bases at J; junction bases unmatched: 7. This CDR3 spans 15 amino acids. CDR3 nucleotide sequence: TGTGCCAGCAGTGGGGGACAGGGCTTTTCTGAAAAACTGTTTTTT. It translates to CASSGGQGFSEKLFF.

The chain carries TRBV5-1 and TRBJ2-7; D might be TRBD1 (5 bases). Germline V gene data show CDR1 as SGHRS and CDR2 as YFSETQ. This CDR3 has 12 amino acids. The germline V and J ends were trimmed by 4 bases and 3 bases, with 8 bases remaining between them. The CDR3 region is CASSPDSYEQYF. CDR3 DNA sequence: TGCGCCAGCAGCCCAGACAGCTACGAGCAGTACTTC.

About this clone: An end of the junction does not agree with germline; a read error may underlie this. In DNA form, the CDR3 reads TGCAGCGTCGAAGGGGCGAACGCACGGCCAACTAATGAAAAACTGTTTTTT. It is translated as CSVEGANARPTNEKLFF. The gene calls are TRBV29-1 and TRBJ1-4, with D perhaps TRBD1 (5 bases). CDR1 and CDR2 from the germline V gene are SQVTM and ANQGSEA. This CDR3 comprises 17 residues.

The V and J genes are TRBV29-1 and TRBJ2-7; tentative D call: TRBD2 (5 bases). Trimming took 0 bases from V and 6 from J, leaving 12 bases between them. CDR3 size: 13 residues. Germline CDR1 and CDR2: SQVTM and ANQGSEA. CDR3 protein: CSVEEKLVREQYF. CDR3 DNA sequence: TGCAGCGTTGAAGAAAAACTAGTGCGCGAGCAGTACTTC.

The chain combines TRBV2 with TRBJ1-6; D might be TRBD1 (5 bases). Trimming took 11 bases from V and 8 from J, leaving 22 bases between them. Per the germline V gene, CDR1 is SNHLY and CDR2 is FYNNEI. The CDR3 runs 15 residues. Here the CDR3 DNA reads TGTGCCGAAGGGGCCACCAGGTTATGGCATTCACCCCTCCACTTT. This encodes CAEGATRLWHSPLHF.

CDR3 region: CASSIRQGPGFEYQPQHF. CDR3 in DNA: TGTGCCAGTAGTATAAGGCAGGGGCCCGGATTTGAGTATCAGCCCCAGCATTTT. This sequence joins TRBV19 and TRBJ1-5; D might be TRBD1 (6 bases). The V end lost 2 bases, the J end lost 5 bases, and 22 bases lay between the germline ends. The V gene's germline CDR1 is LNHDA and CDR2 SQIVND (reference sequence). This CDR3 contains 18 residues.

The chain uses TRBV28 and TRBJ2-3; TRBD2 agrees at 12 bases. Losses at the gene ends were 3 bases for V and 2 bases for J; bases not matched to a gene: 9. The CDR3 contains 18 residues. Germline-derived CDR1 and CDR2 are MDHEN and SYDVKM. Here the CDR3 reads CASSLPRGTSGSTDTQYF. The CDR3 DNA follows: TGTGCCAGCAGTTTGCCTCGAGGGACTAGCGGGTCCACAGATACGCAGTATTTT.

This clone was recorded once. The gene calls are TRBV6-5 and TRBJ2-1; TRBD2 matches 8 bases. Germline loops: CDR1 MNHEY, CDR2 SVGAGI. V gave up 6 bases and J gave up 5 bases; unmatched junction bases: 9. The CDR3 is 15 amino acids. The CDR3 here is CASSPRTSYDNEQFF. The CDR3 region has the DNA TGTGCCAGCAGCCCACGGACTAGCTATGACAATGAGCAGTTCTTC.

The rearrangement joins TRBV6-1 to TRBJ2-1; D ambiguous. The CDR3 runs to 14 residues. Trimming pared 6 bases from V and 4 bases from J, leaving 13 bases between. CDR1 and CDR2 (germline): MNHNS, SASEGT. The CDR3 is CASSINLYYNEQFF. Written as DNA, the CDR3 is TGTGCCAGCAGCATAAACCTATATTACAATGAGCAGTTCTTC.